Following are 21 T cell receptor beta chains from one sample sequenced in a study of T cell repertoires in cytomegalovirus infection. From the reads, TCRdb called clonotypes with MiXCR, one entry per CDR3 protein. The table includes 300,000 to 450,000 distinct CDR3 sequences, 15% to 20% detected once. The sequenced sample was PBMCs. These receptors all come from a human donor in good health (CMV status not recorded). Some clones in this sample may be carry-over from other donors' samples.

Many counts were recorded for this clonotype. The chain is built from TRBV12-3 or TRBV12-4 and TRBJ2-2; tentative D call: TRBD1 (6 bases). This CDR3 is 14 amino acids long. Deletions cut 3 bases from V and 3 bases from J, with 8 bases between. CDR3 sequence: CASSFQGYTGELFF. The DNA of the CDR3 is TGTGCCAGCAGTTTTCAGGGGTACACCGGGGAGCTGTTTTTT.

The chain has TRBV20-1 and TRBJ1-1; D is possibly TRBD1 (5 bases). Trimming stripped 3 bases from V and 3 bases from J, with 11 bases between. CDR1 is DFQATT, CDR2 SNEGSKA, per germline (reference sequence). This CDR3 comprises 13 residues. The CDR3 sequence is CSASWGADTEAFF. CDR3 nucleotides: TGCAGTGCTAGTTGGGGCGCGGACACTGAAGCTTTCTTT.

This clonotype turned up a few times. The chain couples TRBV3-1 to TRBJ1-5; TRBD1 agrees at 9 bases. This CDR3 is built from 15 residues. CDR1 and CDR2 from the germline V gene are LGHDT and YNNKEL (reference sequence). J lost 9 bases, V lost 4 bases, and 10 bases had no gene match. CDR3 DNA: TGTGCCAGCAGCCCCCGTCCCGGGACAGGGCGGCCCCAGCATTTT. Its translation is CASSPRPGTGRPQHF.

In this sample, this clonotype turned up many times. The CDR3 is CASSPGPIGNTIYF. CDR3 DNA sequence: TGTGCCAGCAGTCCAGGACCCATCGGAAACACCATATATTTT. The chain is built from TRBV12-3 or TRBV12-4 and TRBJ1-3; D remains ambiguous. The CDR3 length is 14 residues. With 5 bases removed from V and 4 bases from J, the gap between germline ends came to 12 bases.

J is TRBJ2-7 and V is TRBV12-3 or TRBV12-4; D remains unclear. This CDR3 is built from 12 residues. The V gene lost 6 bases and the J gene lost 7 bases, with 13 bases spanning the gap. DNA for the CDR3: TGTGCCAGCAGCGGCTACCCGAGAGAGCAGTACTTC. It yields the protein CASSGYPREQYF.

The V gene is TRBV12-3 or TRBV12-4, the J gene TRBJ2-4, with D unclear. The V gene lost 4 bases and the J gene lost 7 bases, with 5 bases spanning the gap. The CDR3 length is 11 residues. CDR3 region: CASSSKNIQYF. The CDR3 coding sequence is TGTGCCAGCAGTTCTAAGAACATTCAGTACTTC.

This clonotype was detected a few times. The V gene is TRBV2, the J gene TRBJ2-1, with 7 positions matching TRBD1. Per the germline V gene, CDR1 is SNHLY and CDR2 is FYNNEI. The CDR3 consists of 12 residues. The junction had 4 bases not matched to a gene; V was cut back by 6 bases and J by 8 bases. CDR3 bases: TGTGCCAGCAGGCTACAGGGGTATGAGCAGTTCTTC. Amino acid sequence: CASRLQGYEQFF.

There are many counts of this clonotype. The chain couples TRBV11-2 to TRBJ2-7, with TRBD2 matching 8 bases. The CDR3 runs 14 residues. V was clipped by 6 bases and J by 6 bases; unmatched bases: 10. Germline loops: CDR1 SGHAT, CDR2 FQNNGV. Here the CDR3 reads CASSWGAGGSEQYF. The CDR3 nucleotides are TGTGCCAGCAGTTGGGGGGCGGGAGGAAGCGAGCAGTACTTC.

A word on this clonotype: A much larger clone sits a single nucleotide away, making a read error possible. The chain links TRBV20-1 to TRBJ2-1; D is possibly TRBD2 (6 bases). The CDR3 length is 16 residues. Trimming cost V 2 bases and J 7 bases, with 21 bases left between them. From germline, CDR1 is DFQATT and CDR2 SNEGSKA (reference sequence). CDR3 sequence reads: CSARKIGRRIRNEQFF. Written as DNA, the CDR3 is TGCAGTGCTAGAAAAATCGGGAGAAGGATAAGGAATGAGCAGTTCTTC.

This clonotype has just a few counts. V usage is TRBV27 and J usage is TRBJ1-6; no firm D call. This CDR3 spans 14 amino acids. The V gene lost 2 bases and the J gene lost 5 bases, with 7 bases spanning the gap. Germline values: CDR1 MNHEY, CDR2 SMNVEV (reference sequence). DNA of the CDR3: TGTGCCAGCAGTTTACCGGGAAATAATTCACCCCTCCACTTT. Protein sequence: CASSLPGNNSPLHF.

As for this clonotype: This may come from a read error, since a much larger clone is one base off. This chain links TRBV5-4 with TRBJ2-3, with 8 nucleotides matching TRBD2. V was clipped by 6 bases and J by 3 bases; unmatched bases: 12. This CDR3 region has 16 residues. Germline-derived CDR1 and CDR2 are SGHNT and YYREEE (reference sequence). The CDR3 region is CASNPRAGAITDTQYF. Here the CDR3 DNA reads TGTGCCAGCAATCCTAGAGCGGGAGCTATAACAGATACGCAGTATTTT.

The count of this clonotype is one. The CDR3 sequence is CSASRLSSYNSPLHF. In DNA, the CDR3 is TGCAGTGCTTCACGGCTGAGCTCCTATAATTCACCCCTCCACTTT. The chain employs TRBV20-1 and TRBJ1-6; unclear D gene. Germline values: CDR1 DFQATT, CDR2 SNEGSKA (reference sequence). The ends were cut back, 5 bases at V and 0 bases at J, with 11 bases in the middle. This CDR3 comprises 15 residues.

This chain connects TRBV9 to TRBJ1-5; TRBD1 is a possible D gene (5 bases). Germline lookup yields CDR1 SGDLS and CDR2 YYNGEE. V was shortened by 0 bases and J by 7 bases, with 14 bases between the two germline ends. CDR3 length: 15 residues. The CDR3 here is CASSVVQGSWQPQHF. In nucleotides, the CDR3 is TGTGCCAGCAGCGTAGTCCAGGGTAGCTGGCAGCCCCAGCATTTT.

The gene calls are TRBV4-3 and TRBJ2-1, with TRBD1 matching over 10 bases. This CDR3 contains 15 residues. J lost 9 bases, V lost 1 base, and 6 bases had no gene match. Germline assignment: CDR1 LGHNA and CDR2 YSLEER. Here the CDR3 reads CASSQATGGNREQFF. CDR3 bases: TGCGCCAGCAGCCAAGCGACAGGGGGCAATCGTGAGCAGTTCTTC.

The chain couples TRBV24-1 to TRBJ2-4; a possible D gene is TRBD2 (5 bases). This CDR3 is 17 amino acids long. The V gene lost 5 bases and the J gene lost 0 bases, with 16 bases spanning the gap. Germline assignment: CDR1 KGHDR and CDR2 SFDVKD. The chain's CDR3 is CATSVKGEWRAKNIQYF. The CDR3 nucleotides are TGTGCCACCAGTGTAAAGGGAGAGTGGCGAGCCAAAAACATTCAGTACTTC.

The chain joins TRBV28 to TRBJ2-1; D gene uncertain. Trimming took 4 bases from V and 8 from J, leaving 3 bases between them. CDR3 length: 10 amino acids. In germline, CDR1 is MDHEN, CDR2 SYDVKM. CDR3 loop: CASSYDEQFF. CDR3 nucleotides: TGTGCCAGCAGTTATGATGAGCAGTTCTTC. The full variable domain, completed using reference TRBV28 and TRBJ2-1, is DVKVTQSSRYLVKRTGEKVFLECVQDMDHENMFWYRQDPGLGLRLIYFSYDVKMKEKGDIPEGYSVSREKKERFSLILESASTNQTSMYLCASSYDEQFFGPGTRLTVL.

The CDR3 coding sequence is TGTGCCAGCAGCCCCTGGGGGGGCTCCTACAATGAGCAGTTCTTC. Amino acids: CASSPWGGSYNEQFF. The chain is built from TRBV7-2 and TRBJ2-1; 7 bases align to TRBD2. Trimming removed 5 bases from V and 0 bases from J; junction bases left unmatched: 4. Germline loops: CDR1 SGHTA, CDR2 FQGNSA. There are 15 residues in the CDR3.

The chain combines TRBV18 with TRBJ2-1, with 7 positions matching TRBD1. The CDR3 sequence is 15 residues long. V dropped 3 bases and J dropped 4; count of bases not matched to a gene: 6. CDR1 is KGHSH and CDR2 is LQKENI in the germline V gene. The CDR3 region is CASSPQGQIYNEQFF. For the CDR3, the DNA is TGTGCCAGCTCACCTCAGGGACAGATTTACAATGAGCAGTTCTTC.

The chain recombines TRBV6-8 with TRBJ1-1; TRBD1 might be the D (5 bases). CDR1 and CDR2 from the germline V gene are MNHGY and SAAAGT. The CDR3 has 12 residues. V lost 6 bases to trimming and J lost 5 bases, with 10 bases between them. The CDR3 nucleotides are TGTGCCAGCAGCCCCAGGGTAACTGAAGCTTTCTTT. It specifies CASSPRVTEAFF.

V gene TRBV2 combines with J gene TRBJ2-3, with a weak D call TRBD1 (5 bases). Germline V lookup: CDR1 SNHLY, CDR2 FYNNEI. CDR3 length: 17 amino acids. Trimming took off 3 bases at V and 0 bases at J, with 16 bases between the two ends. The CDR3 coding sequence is TGTGCCAGCAGTGAGGTACAGGCCGTTTTTAGCACAGATACGCAGTATTTT. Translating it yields CASSEVQAVFSTDTQYF.

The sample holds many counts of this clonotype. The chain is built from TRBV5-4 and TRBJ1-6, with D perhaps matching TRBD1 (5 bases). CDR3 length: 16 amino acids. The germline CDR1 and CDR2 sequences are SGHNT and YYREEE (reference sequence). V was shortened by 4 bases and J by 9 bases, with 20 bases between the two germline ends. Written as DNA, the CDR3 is TGTGCCAGCAGCCGTGACACTCGGGGCGGGGGTTCACCCCTCCACTTT. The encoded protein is CASSRDTRGGGSPLHF.